The 3 T cell receptor beta chains reported below all come from one sample, sequenced in a study of early T cells in non-severe SARS-CoV-2 infection. MiXCR, applied by TCRdb to the 5' RACE reads, yields one record per CDR3 protein. The sample carries some 30,000 distinct CDR3 sequences, over 6.5% recorded once. What was sequenced was whole blood. The receptor source for this set is an adult who was a healthcare worker with PCR-confirmed SARS-CoV-2 infection or an uninfected control (not recorded which).

In its sample, this clonotype was seen many times. This chain links TRBV27 with TRBJ2-7; D might be TRBD2 (5 bases). The germline V and J ends were trimmed by 6 bases and 7 bases, with 10 bases remaining between them. The CDR3 contains 11 residues. Germline CDR1 MNHEY, CDR2 SMNVEV (reference sequence). CDR3 protein: CASRGVDEQYF. In DNA form, the CDR3 reads TGTGCCAGCAGGGGAGTAGATGAGCAGTACTTC.

This clonotype was found many times. The chain has TRBV7-2 and TRBJ1-1, with TRBD1 matching 8 bases. J lost 4 bases, V lost 6 bases, and 10 bases had no gene match. CDR1 is SGHTA and CDR2 is FQGNSA in the germline V gene. The CDR3 totals 15 residues. Here the CDR3 reads CASRPPQGAVTEAFF. The DNA of the CDR3 is TGTGCCAGCAGGCCCCCCCAGGGGGCGGTCACTGAAGCTTTCTTT.

The chain uses TRBV18 and TRBJ2-1; 7 nucleotides line up with TRBD1. The CDR3 loop spans 15 amino acids. Germline CDR1 reads KGHSH; CDR2 reads LQKENI. With 3 bases clipped from V and 6 bases from J, the junction kept 8 bases outside the gene matches. The CDR3 spells CASSPVRDSLNEQFF. The DNA for the CDR3 is TGTGCCAGCTCACCGGTCAGGGACAGTCTCAATGAGCAGTTCTTC.